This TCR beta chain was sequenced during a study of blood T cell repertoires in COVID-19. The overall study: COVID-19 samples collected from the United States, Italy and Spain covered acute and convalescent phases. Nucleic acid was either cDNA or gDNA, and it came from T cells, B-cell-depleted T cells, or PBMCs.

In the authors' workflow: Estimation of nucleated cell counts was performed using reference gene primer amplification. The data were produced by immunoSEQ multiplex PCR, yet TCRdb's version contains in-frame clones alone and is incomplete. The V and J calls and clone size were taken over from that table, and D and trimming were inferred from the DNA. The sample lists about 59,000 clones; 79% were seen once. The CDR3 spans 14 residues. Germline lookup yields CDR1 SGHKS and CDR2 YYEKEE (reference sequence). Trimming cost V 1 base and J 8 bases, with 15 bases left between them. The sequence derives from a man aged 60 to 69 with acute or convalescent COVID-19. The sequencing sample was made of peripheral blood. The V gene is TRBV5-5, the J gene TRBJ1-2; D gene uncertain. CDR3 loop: CASSLSGFAGGYTF. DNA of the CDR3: TGTGCCAGCAGCTTGAGCGGTTTCGCGGGGGGCTACACCTTC.